This TCR beta chain appears in the sequencing data of a study of metastatic and nonmetastatic thyroid tumors. Treatment of any kind had been given to no patient before thyroid surgery. This clone showed up many times. Germline CDR1 and CDR2: SGHTA and FQGTGA. V lost 3 bases to trimming and J lost 5 bases; unmatched junction nucleotides: 2. This CDR3 has 13 amino acids. TCRdb re-called the PCR reads through MiXCR. Of about 28,000 clones in the sample, about 16% were seen once. This TCR came from a female donor with papillary thyroid cancer or a benign thyroid nodule (not recorded which). Some clones in this sample may be carry-over from other donors' samples. The chain links TRBV7-3 to TRBJ2-3, with TRBD2 matching 7 bases. Sequences were obtained from blood. The CDR3 DNA reads as TGTGCCAGCAGCTTGGGGGGGGAAGATACGCAGTATTTT. Residues: CASSLGGEDTQYF.